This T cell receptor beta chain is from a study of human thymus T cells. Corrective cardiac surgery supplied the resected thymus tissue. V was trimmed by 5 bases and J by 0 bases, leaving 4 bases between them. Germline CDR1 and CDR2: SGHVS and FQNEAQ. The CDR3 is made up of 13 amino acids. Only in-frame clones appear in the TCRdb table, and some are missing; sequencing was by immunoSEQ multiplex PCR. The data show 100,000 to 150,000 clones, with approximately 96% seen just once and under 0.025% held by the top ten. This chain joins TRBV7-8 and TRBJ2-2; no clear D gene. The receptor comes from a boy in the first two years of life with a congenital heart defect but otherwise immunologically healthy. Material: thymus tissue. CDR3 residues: CASSPTNTGELFF. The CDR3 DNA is TGTGCCAGCAGCCCCACGAACACCGGGGAGCTGTTTTTT. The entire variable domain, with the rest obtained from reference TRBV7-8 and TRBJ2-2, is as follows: GAGVSQSPRYKVAKRGQDVALRCDPISGHVSLFWYQQALGQGPEFLTYFQNEAQLDKSGLPSDRFFAERPEGSVSTLKIQRTQQEDSAVYLCASSPTNTGELFFGEGSRLTVL.